A single sample gave rise to the 23 T cell receptor beta chains below, sequenced in a study of T cells after yellow fever vaccination. MiXCR was run by TCRdb on the 5' RACE reads, yielding one entry per CDR3 protein. The table has about 320,000 distinct CDR3 sequences, roughly an eighth seen once; the top ten hold about 3%. The sample consisted of CD4+ T cells sorted from PBMCs, taken 15 days after the yellow fever booster vaccination. These receptors were obtained from a man younger than 30 who received the YFV17D yellow fever vaccine.

This clonotype was recorded a few times. V gene TRBV15 combines with J gene TRBJ1-6; unclear D gene. In germline, CDR1 is LNHNV, CDR2 YYDKDF (reference sequence). The CDR3 totals 15 residues. The V and J ends lost 1 base and 6 bases respectively, with 10 bases between them. As DNA, the CDR3 is TGTGCCACCAGCAGAGGCGGGCCCGGTAATTCACCCCTCCACTTT. Translation gives CATSRGGPGNSPLHF.

This clonotype was picked up one time. CDR3 nucleotides: TGCGCCAGCAGCGACCCCCCTAGCGGGCAACCCCCTTGGGAGTATTTT. Residues: CASSDPPSGQPPWEYF. The chain combines TRBV10-2 with TRBJ2-3, with 8 bases identical to TRBD2. This CDR3 is 16 amino acids long. V gave up 6 bases and J gave up 13 bases; unmatched junction bases: 21. Germline values: CDR1 WSHSY, CDR2 SAAADI.

This clonotype has a count of ten or more. CDR3 nucleotides: TGCGCCAGCAGCCGGCCAGGGACCCAATACCAAGCTTTCTTT. It encodes CASSRPGTQYQAFF. The J gene is TRBJ1-1, the V gene TRBV5-1; D perhaps matches TRBD1 (5 bases). Germline V gene sequence: CDR1 SGHRS, CDR2 YFSETQ. The V end lost 4 bases, the J end lost 9 bases, and 19 bases lay between the germline ends. The CDR3 is 14 amino acids.

This clonotype was picked up a small number of times. This sequence joins TRBV5-6 and TRBJ2-1, with 13 positions matching TRBD2. The CDR3 spans 14 residues. Germline lookup yields CDR1 SGHDT and CDR2 YYEEEE. Trimming took 9 bases from V and 6 from J; bases not matched to a gene: 6. For the CDR3, the DNA is TGTGCCACGAGAGGACTAGCGGGGGCCAATGAGCAGTTCTTC. Translating gives CATRGLAGANEQFF. The full variable domain, in which reference TRBV5-6 and TRBJ2-1 provide the parts outside the CDR3, is DAGVTQSPTHLIKTRGQQVTLRCSPKSGHDTVSWYQQALGQGPQFIFQYYEEEERQRGNFPDRFSGHQFPNYSSELNVNALLLGDSALYLCATRGLAGANEQFFGPGTRLTVL.

Many counts were recorded for this clonotype. V and J are TRBV15 and TRBJ1-4, with 10 bases that match TRBD1. V lost 0 bases and J lost 8; bases outside the gene matches: 6. CDR1 is LNHNV, CDR2 YYDKDF, per germline (reference sequence). This CDR3 has 16 residues. The CDR3 region has the DNA TGTGCCACCAGCAGAGATCTAGGACAGGGGGACGAAAAACTGTTTTTT. This sequence encodes CATSRDLGQGDEKLFF.

This clonotype was observed once. This sequence joins TRBV4-2 and TRBJ1-1, with 8 bases fitting TRBD1. The germline V gene has CDR1 LGHNA and CDR2 YNFKEQ. V lost 1 base to trimming and J lost 3 bases; unmatched junction nucleotides: 10. The CDR3 extends over 17 amino acids. CDR3 loop: CASSQGRTGRMDTEAFF. CDR3 coding DNA: TGTGCCAGCAGCCAAGGAAGGACAGGGAGGATGGACACTGAAGCTTTCTTT.

This clonotype turned up a few times. In DNA form, the CDR3 reads TGCGCCAGCAGCCGGGACGGCCACGAGCAGTACTTC. Translation gives CASSRDGHEQYF. V gene TRBV5-1 combines with J gene TRBJ2-7; D is tentatively TRBD1 or TRBD2 (5 bases each). Trimming took 4 bases from V and 5 from J, leaving 10 bases between them. The germline CDR1 and CDR2 sequences are SGHRS and YFSETQ. The CDR3 length is 12 residues.

This clonotype was found a few times. The genes are TRBV7-8 and TRBJ1-1; TRBD1 matches 11 bases. The CDR3 contains 15 residues. Per the germline V gene, CDR1 is SGHVS and CDR2 is FQNEAQ. The V segment lost 4 bases and the J segment 4 bases; nucleotides outside the gene matches: 5. The CDR3 DNA reads as TGTGCCAGCAGCTCGAAGGGACAGGGGGGCACTGAAGCTTTCTTT. Translated: CASSSKGQGGTEAFF.

This clonotype was detected only a few times. The V and J genes are TRBV18 and TRBJ2-5; TRBD1 or TRBD2 may be the D gene (5 bases each). The V end was cut by 6 bases, the J end by 2 bases, with 10 bases between. There are 13 residues in the CDR3. CDR1 and CDR2 from the germline V gene are KGHSH and LQKENI. CDR3 DNA: TGTGCCAGCTCTGGGACGGAGCAAGAGACCCAGTACTTC. Its translation: CASSGTEQETQYF.

In this sample, this clonotype turned up a few times. The V gene is TRBV7-2, the J gene TRBJ2-7; 7 nucleotides match TRBD2. Trimming at V came to 5 bases and at J to 0 bases, leaving 4 bases not matched to a gene. Germline values: CDR1 SGHTA, CDR2 FQGNSA. There are 14 residues in the CDR3. DNA of the CDR3: TGTGCCAGCAGCCGGGACTACATCTCCTACGAGCAGTACGTC. This codes for CASSRDYISYEQYV.

This clonotype occurred a few times. J is TRBJ1-5 and V is TRBV5-1; D might be TRBD1 (5 bases). The V gene's germline CDR1 is SGHRS and CDR2 YFSETQ. This CDR3 has 15 amino acids. The V gene lost 2 bases and the J gene lost 4 bases, with 13 bases spanning the gap. CDR3 region: CASSLGTARNQPQHF. CDR3 nucleotides: TGCGCCAGCAGCTTAGGGACGGCTCGAAATCAGCCCCAGCATTTT.

The V gene is TRBV5-1, the J gene TRBJ2-7, with D possibly called TRBD1 or TRBD2 (5 bases each). CDR3 length: 14 residues. Germline V gene sequence: CDR1 SGHRS, CDR2 YFSETQ. V lost 2 bases and J lost 2, with 11 bases in between. The CDR3 loop reads CASSFVGVTYEQYF. CDR3 nucleotides: TGCGCCAGCAGCTTCGTGGGGGTCACCTACGAGCAGTACTTC.

The V and J genes are TRBV12-3 or TRBV12-4 and TRBJ1-1, with D unclear. The CDR3 totals 14 residues. Trimming removed 3 bases from V and 10 bases from J, with 18 bases in between. The CDR3 reads CASSLLQSNRGAFF. In DNA, the CDR3 is TGTGCCAGCAGTTTGTTACAGTCAAATAGAGGAGCTTTCTTT.

Ten or more counts support this clonotype. The genes are TRBV29-1 and TRBJ1-2; D is unclear. Trimming took 4 bases from V and 5 from J, leaving 11 bases between them. CDR3 length: 12 amino acids. Germline V gene data show CDR1 as SQVTM and CDR2 as ANQGSEA. Here the CDR3 DNA reads TGCAGCGTTGGGGTTGGGTCGTATGGCTACACCTTC. It codes for CSVGVGSYGYTF. The full variable domain, with the rest looked up from reference TRBV29-1 and TRBJ1-2, is SAVISQKPSRDICQRGTSLTIQCQVDSQVTMMFWYRQQPGQSLTLIATANQGSEATYESGFVIDKFPISRPNLTFSTLTVSNMSPEDSSIYLCSVGVGSYGYTFGSGTRLTVV.

This chain uses TRBV20-1 with TRBJ1-1; D may be TRBD1 (5 bases). Germline values: CDR1 DFQATT, CDR2 SNEGSKA (reference sequence). Trimming removed 3 bases from V and 1 base from J, with 9 bases in between. The CDR3 sequence is 13 residues long. The CDR3 DNA is TGCAGTGCTAGCGCCGGGACGAACACTGAAGCTTTCTTT. Translating it yields CSASAGTNTEAFF.

This clonotype occurred a few times. As DNA, the CDR3 is TGTGCCAGCAGCTTCCCTAGCGGGGCCCGGAATGAGCAGTTCTTC. Amino acids: CASSFPSGARNEQFF. The V gene is TRBV5-6, the J gene TRBJ2-1; 9 bases agree with TRBD2. The CDR3 is made up of 15 amino acids. Germline V gene data show CDR1 as SGHDT and CDR2 as YYEEEE. With 2 bases clipped from V and 7 bases from J, the junction kept 7 bases outside the gene matches.

The chain joins TRBV7-8 to TRBJ2-7, with 8 bases lining up with TRBD1. The CDR3 extends over 17 amino acids. The V and J ends lost 2 bases and 2 bases, in that order; junction bases with no gene match: 11. CDR1 and CDR2 (germline): SGHVS, FQNEAQ. The CDR3 bases are TGTGCCAGCAGCTTAAGCGGGTGGGGGACAGGCACCTACGAGCAGTACGTC. It yields the protein CASSLSGWGTGTYEQYV.

This chain connects TRBV5-1 to TRBJ2-5; 14 bases align to TRBD2. CDR3 length: 18 residues. V was pared by 0 bases and J by 1 base, with 5 bases of the junction left unmatched. Germline assignment: CDR1 SGHRS and CDR2 YFSETQ. In nucleotides, the CDR3 is TGCGCCAGCAGCTTGGGGGGACTAGCGGGGGCCTTCCAAGAGACCCAGTACTTC. This sequence encodes CASSLGGLAGAFQETQYF.

This clonotype occurred a few times. The V gene is TRBV7-2, the J gene TRBJ2-7; 9 bases agree with TRBD2. V lost 3 bases to trimming and J lost 6 bases; unmatched junction nucleotides: 6. CDR1 SGHTA and CDR2 FQGNSA come from the germline V gene. CDR3 length: 14 amino acids. This chain's CDR3 is CASSFYEAGGEQYF. Written as DNA, the CDR3 is TGTGCCAGCAGCTTTTATGAAGCGGGAGGCGAGCAGTACTTC.

This clonotype has at least ten counts. The chain links TRBV10-3 to TRBJ1-2; D perhaps matches TRBD1 (5 bases). The CDR3 has 15 residues. Trimming shortened V by 0 bases and J by 3 bases, and 11 bases separated the two germline ends. Per germline, CDR1 ENHRY and CDR2 SYGVKD. The CDR3 nucleotides are TGTGCCATCAGTGAGTCCGCCAGGGAAGACTATGGCTACACCTTC. It codes for CAISESAREDYGYTF.

This clonotype came up a few times. J is TRBJ1-5 and V is TRBV9; D is undetermined. CDR3 length equals 13 residues. Germline V CDR1 and CDR2: SGDLS, YYNGEE. V lost 4 bases to trimming and J lost 3 bases, with 8 bases between them. CDR3 DNA: TGTGCCAGCAGCCACGGTTTCAATCAGCCCCAGCATTTT. Translation: CASSHGFNQPQHF.

The rearrangement links TRBV9 to TRBJ2-1; 8 positions match TRBD2. The length of the CDR3 is 15 residues. The germline V gene encodes CDR1 SGDLS and CDR2 YYNGEE. The trim removed 4 bases at V and 6 bases at J, leaving 9 bases unmatched. As DNA, the CDR3 is TGTGCCAGCAGCCCCCGGACTAGCCTCCTCAATGAGCAGTTCTTC. Translation: CASSPRTSLLNEQFF.

This clonotype was seen at least ten times. This chain links TRBV7-3 with TRBJ1-1, with D maybe TRBD1 (5 bases). Trimming took off 5 bases at V and 1 base at J, with 5 bases between the two ends. The CDR3 covers 12 residues. The germline CDR1 and CDR2 sequences are SGHTA and FQGTGA. The DNA of the CDR3 is TGTGCCAGCAGCGACAGGAACACTGAAGCTTTCTTT. Protein sequence: CASSDRNTEAFF.